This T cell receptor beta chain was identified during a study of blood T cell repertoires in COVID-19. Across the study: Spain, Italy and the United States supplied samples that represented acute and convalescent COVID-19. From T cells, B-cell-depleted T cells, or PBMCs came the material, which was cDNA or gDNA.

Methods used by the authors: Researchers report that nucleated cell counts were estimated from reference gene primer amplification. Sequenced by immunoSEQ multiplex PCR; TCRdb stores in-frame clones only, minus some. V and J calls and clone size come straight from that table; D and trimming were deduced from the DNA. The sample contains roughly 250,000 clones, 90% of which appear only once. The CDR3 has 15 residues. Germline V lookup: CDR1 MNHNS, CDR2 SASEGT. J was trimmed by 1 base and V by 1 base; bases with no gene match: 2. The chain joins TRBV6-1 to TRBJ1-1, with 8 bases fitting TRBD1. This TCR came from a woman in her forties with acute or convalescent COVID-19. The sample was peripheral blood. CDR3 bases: TGTGCCAGCAGTGAAGGCGGACAGGGGAACACTGAAGCTTTCTTT. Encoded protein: CASSEGGQGNTEAFF.